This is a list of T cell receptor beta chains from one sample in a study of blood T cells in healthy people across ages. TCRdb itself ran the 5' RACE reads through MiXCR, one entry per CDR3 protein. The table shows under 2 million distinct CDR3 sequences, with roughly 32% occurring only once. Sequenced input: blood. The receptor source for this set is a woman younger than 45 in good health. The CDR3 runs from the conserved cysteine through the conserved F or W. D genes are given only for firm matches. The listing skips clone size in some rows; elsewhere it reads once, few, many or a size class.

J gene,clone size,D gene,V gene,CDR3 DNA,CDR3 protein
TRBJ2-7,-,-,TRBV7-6,TGTGCCAGCAGCTCTTACCCCCGCGGGGCACCACCCTACGAGCAGTACTTC,CASSSYPRGAPPYEQYF
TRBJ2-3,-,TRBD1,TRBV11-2,TGTGCCAGCAGCTTAGATAACAGGGGCAGCATATCCAGCACAGATACGCAGTATTTT,CASSLDNRGSISSTDTQYF
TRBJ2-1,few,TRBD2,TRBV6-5,TGTGCCAGCAGTTACTCGAGCGGGGGGTACAATGAGCAGTTCTTC,CASSYSSGGYNEQFF
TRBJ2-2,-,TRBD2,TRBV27,TGTGCCAGCAGTTTGGTGGGAGGGGCGGCCGGGGAGCTGTTTTTT,CASSLVGGAAGELFF
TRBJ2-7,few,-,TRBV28,TGTGCCAGCAGCCTTTTATCGGTCGGCCACGAGCAGTACTTC,CASSLLSVGHEQYF
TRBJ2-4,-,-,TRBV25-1,TGTGCCAGCAGTGGGCCGGTCGGGATAACCAAAAACATTCAGTACTTC,CASSGPVGITKNIQYF
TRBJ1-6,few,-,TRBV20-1,TGCAGTGTTCCCCCTTTGACAGACTATTCACCCCTCCACTTT,CSVPPLTDYSPLHF
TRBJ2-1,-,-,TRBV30,TGTGCCTGGGGGCAGGGCATCTCGGATGAGCAGTTCTTC,CAWGQGISDEQFF
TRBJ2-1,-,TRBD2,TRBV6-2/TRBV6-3,TGTGCCAGCAGTTACGTTAAGGGACTAGCGTTGAATGAGCAGTTCTTC,CASSYVKGLALNEQFF
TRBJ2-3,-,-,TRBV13,TGTGCCAGCAGCTTAGGCGGGGGCCTTCTAGATACGCAGTATTTT,CASSLGGGLLDTQYF
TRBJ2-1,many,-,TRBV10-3,TGTGCCTCGGGACCGGACTCCTACAATGAGCAGTTCTTC,CASGPDSYNEQFF
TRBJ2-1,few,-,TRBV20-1,TGCAGTGCTAGAGTGGGGCAGGGACGGGGCTACAATGAGCAGTTCTTC,CSARVGQGRGYNEQFF
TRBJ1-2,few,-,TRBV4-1,TGCGCCAGCAGCCAGGGGCTGCGACAGCGAAATATGGGCTACACCTTC,CASSQGLRQRNMGYTF
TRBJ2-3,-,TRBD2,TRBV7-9,TGTGCCAGCAGCGGACAGGGGAGATTTGTAGCGGGAGGGCCCGGAGATACGCAGTATTTT,CASSGQGRFVAGGPGDTQYF
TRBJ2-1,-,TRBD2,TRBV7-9,TGTGCCAGCAGCTTTAGCGGGGGACTATTCCGCGATGAGCAGTTCTTC,CASSFSGGLFRDEQFF
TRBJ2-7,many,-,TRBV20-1,TGCAGTGCTAGAGACTTGGACGGCTACGAGCAGTACTTC,CSARDLDGYEQYF
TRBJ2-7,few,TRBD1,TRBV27,TGTGCCAGCAGTCTCTCCGGGACAGAAGCCTACGAGCAGTACTTC,CASSLSGTEAYEQYF
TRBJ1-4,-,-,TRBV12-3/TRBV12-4,TGTGCCAGCAGTTTAAGGTGGTTGGGTGAAAAACTGTTTTTT,CASSLRWLGEKLFF
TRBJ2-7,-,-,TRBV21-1,TGTGCCAGCACCCACGAGCAGTACTTC,CASTHEQYF
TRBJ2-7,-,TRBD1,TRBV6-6,TGTGCCAGCGCCCAGACAGGGGGGAACCACGAGCAGTACTTC,CASAQTGGNHEQYF
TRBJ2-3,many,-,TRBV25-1,TGTGCCAGCAGTGAATCTGATACTAGCACAGATACGCAGTATTTT,CASSESDTSTDTQYF
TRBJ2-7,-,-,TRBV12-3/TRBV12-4,TGTGCCAGCAGTTTAGCACAGTACGACGAGCAGTACTTC,CASSLAQYDEQYF
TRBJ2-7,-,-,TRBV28,TGTGCCAGCTCCGAAGGTGGGGCAGTGAGCTCCTACGAGCAGTACTTC,CASSEGGAVSSYEQYF
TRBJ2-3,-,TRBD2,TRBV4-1,TGCTCCAGCAGGCTCCTACTAGCGGGAGATAAAGATACGCAGTATTTT,CSSRLLLAGDKDTQYF
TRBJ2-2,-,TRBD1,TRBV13,TGTGCCAGCAGCGATAGGGACAGGGGTCAATCCGGGGAGCTGTTTTTT,CASSDRDRGQSGELFF
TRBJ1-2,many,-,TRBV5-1,TGCGCCAGTAGGGAAGGCGGCGGCTACACCTTC,CASREGGGYTF
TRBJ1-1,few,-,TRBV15,TGTGCCACCAGCATAGCTGTGAACACTGAAGCTTTCTTT,CATSIAVNTEAFF
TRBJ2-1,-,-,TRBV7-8,TGTGCCGGCAGCTCACACCCTAGGGGACCAAATGAGCAGTTCTTC,CAGSSHPRGPNEQFF
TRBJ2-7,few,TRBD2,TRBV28,TGTGCCAGCAGCCTTCCCAGCGGGATATCGTACGAGCAGTACTTC,CASSLPSGISYEQYF
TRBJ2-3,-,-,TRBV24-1,TGTGCCACCAGTGACCGGGACCCTAGCGACCCCACAGATACGCAGTATTTT,CATSDRDPSDPTDTQYF
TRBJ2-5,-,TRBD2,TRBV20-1,TGCAGTGCTAGAGCCTCTAGCGGGTTAGGGGAGCAGTACTTC,CSARASSGLGEQYF
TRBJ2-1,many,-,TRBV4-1,TGCGCCAGCAGCCAGGCCTACAATGAGCAGTTCTTC,CASSQAYNEQFF
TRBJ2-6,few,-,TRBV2,TGTGCCAGCAGTGCAACGGCTGGGGCCAACGTCCTGACTTTC,CASSATAGANVLTF